The 27 T cell receptor beta chains below all came from one sample that was sequenced in a study of OX40 agonist ivuxolimab in advanced cancers. Libraries were prepared by immunoSEQ multiplex PCR; TCRdb keeps only in-frame clonotypes and omits some of them. The table includes about 67,000 clones, 87% detected once. The material was CD4+ or CD8+ T cells sorted from blood, obtained in a trial of the OX40 agonist ivuxolimab. The receptors originated from an adult with an advanced solid tumor such as melanoma, head and neck, liver or kidney cancer.

This clone was seen only once. The chain combines TRBV14 with TRBJ1-1, with D uncertain. Trimming removed 4 bases at V and 0 bases at J, with 9 bases between. CDR3 length: 14 amino acids. The V gene's germline CDR1 is SGHDN and CDR2 FVKESK. DNA of the CDR3: TGTGCCAGCAGCCCGCCCGGGATGAACACTGAAGCTTTCTTT. This codes for CASSPPGMNTEAFF.

The chain carries TRBV4-3 and TRBJ2-6; D call uncertain. V was cut by 1 base and J by 2 bases, with 9 bases left in between. This CDR3 is 16 amino acids long. Germline assignment: CDR1 LGHNA and CDR2 YSLEER. The CDR3 DNA reads as TGCGCCAGCAGCCAAGGAGAGGCAGCTGGGGCCAACGTCCTGACTTTC. Protein sequence: CASSQGEAAGANVLTF.

The chain couples TRBV5-1 to TRBJ1-3; no firm D call. This CDR3 region has 14 residues. The germline gives CDR1 SGHRS, CDR2 YFSETQ. V was clipped by 5 bases and J by 1 base, with 10 bases between them. The CDR3 protein is CASSFGPSGNTIYF. CDR3 DNA sequence: TGCGCCAGCAGTTTTGGACCTTCTGGAAACACCATATATTTT.

The chain is built from TRBV18 and TRBJ2-1; D is perhaps TRBD2 (5 bases). Germline CDR1 reads KGHSH; CDR2 reads LQKENI. V lost 2 bases to trimming and J lost 8 bases, with 22 bases between them. The CDR3 covers 17 residues. For the CDR3, the DNA is TGTGCCAGCTCACCAAGGACTTTCCTCCCCCTTCGGGATGAGCAGTTCTTC. This sequence encodes CASSPRTFLPLRDEQFF.

The gene calls are TRBV6-1 and TRBJ2-3; unclear D gene. V lost 5 bases to trimming and J lost 0 bases, with 9 bases between them. The germline gives CDR1 MNHNS, CDR2 SASEGT. The CDR3 runs to 14 residues. The CDR3 spells CASSSPASTDTQYF. Written as DNA, the CDR3 is TGTGCCAGCAGTTCCCCAGCGAGCACAGATACGCAGTATTTT.

J is TRBJ2-3 and V is TRBV6-6, with a possible D match to TRBD1 (6 bases). Germline-derived CDR1 and CDR2 are MNHNY and SVGAGI (reference sequence). The CDR3 contains 13 residues. The V end lost 7 bases, the J end lost 4 bases, and 12 bases lay between the germline ends. CDR3 nucleotides: TGTGCCAGCACAAGGGGGAGCTCAGATACGCAGTATTTT. Amino acid sequence: CASTRGSSDTQYF.

The rearrangement joins TRBV4-2 to TRBJ1-2, with D possibly TRBD1 on 6 matching bases. Germline assignment: CDR1 LGHNA and CDR2 YNFKEQ. The CDR3 length is 14 residues. The V and J ends lost 2 bases and 6 bases respectively, with 13 bases between them. CDR3 in DNA: TGTGCCAGCAGCCAAATCCGGGACAAGGATGGCTACACCTTC. Protein: CASSQIRDKDGYTF.

The chain combines TRBV7-2 with TRBJ1-1; TRBD1 agrees at 8 bases. V gave up 3 bases and J gave up 1 base; unmatched junction bases: 4. The germline gives CDR1 SGHTA, CDR2 FQGNSA. The CDR3 spans 15 residues. The chain's CDR3 is CASSFSTGANTEAFF. The DNA for the CDR3 is TGTGCCAGCAGCTTTTCGACAGGGGCGAACACTGAAGCTTTCTTT. Full variable domain (outside the CDR3, taken from reference TRBV7-2 and TRBJ1-1): GAGVSQSPSNKVTEKGKDVELRCDPISGHTALYWYRQSLGQGLEFLIYFQGNSAPDKSGLPSDRFSAERTGGSVSTLTIQRTQQEDSAVYLCASSFSTGANTEAFFGQGTRLTVV.

V is TRBV19 and J is TRBJ1-5; possible D gene TRBD1, 6 bases. The CDR3 loop spans 17 amino acids. The germline gives CDR1 LNHDA, CDR2 SQIVND (reference sequence). V lost 5 bases, J lost 3 bases, and 20 bases lay in between. CDR3 coding DNA: TGTGCCAGTAGTGCCCAGGGGACGTCAAGGAACAATCAGCCCCAGCATTTT. Translating gives CASSAQGTSRNNQPQHF.

This chain connects TRBV9 to TRBJ1-4; D unclear. The CDR3 is made up of 15 amino acids. Germline V CDR1 and CDR2: SGDLS, YYNGEE. V gave up 3 bases and J gave up 3 bases, with 12 bases separating them. The CDR3 nucleotides are TGTGCCAGCAGCGCGGCGGCAGGATCTAATGAAAAACTGTTTTTT. Protein sequence: CASSAAAGSNEKLFF.

The V gene is TRBV9, the J gene TRBJ2-2; 7 bases agree with TRBD1. The V segment lost 2 bases and the J segment 8 bases; nucleotides outside the gene matches: 9. CDR1 is SGDLS and CDR2 is YYNGEE in the germline V gene. This CDR3 region has 15 residues. In DNA, the CDR3 is TGTGCCAGCAGCGTGACAGGGCGCGGGTCTGGGGAGCTGTTTTTT. Protein: CASSVTGRGSGELFF.

The chain recombines TRBV4-3 with TRBJ1-3, with D uncertain. CDR1 and CDR2 (germline): LGHNA, YSLEER. V was pared by 2 bases and J by 3 bases, with 8 bases between. CDR3 length: 14 residues. The CDR3 DNA sequence: TGCGCCAGCAGCCAACAGGAAAATGGAAACACCATATATTTT. Amino acids: CASSQQENGNTIYF.

Details on this clone: One end of the junction fails to match germline, which may point to a read error. The rearrangement uses TRBV18 and TRBJ1-3, with a weak D call TRBD1 (5 bases). The CDR3 has 16 residues. Germline V gene data show CDR1 as KGHSH and CDR2 as LQKENI. The CDR3 spells CASSTPAREAGNTIYF. The CDR3 region has the DNA TGTGCCAGCTCAACACCGGCCAGGGAGGCCGGAAACACCATATATTTT. Looking up the rest from reference TRBV18 and TRBJ1-3 gives the full variable domain: NAGVMQNPRHLVRRRGQEARLRCSPMKGHSHVYWYRQLPEEGLKFMVYLQKENIIDESGMPKERFSAEFPKEGPSILRIQQVVRGDSAAYFCASSTPAREAGNTIYFGEGSWLTVV.

The chain couples TRBV10-3 to TRBJ2-2, with D uncertain. The CDR3 extends over 14 amino acids. The germline gives CDR1 ENHRY, CDR2 SYGVKD. V lost 3 bases and J 7 bases, leaving 12 bases between the germline ends. The CDR3 is CAISDMSQNGELFF. The CDR3 bases are TGTGCCATCAGTGACATGTCACAGAACGGGGAGCTGTTTTTT.

The V call is TRBV19, the J call TRBJ1-5; TRBD1 agrees at 10 bases. The CDR3 sequence is 15 residues long. Trimming at V came to 5 bases and at J to 7 bases, leaving 8 bases not matched to a gene. Germline CDR1 reads LNHDA; CDR2 reads SQIVND (reference sequence). CDR3 sequence (DNA): TGTGCCAGTAGTGCCGGGACAGGGGAGGGCCAGCCCCAGCATTTT. Protein product: CASSAGTGEGQPQHF.

This clone occurred once. The genes are TRBV6-5 and TRBJ1-3, with D possibly being TRBD1 (6 bases). Trimming took 6 bases from V and 7 from J, leaving 13 bases between them. This CDR3 is built from 13 residues. Germline assignment: CDR1 MNHEY and CDR2 SVGAGI. CDR3 amino acids: CASSRGQHNTIYF. The CDR3 nucleotides are TGTGCCAGCAGCCGCGGACAGCATAACACCATATATTTT.

The gene calls are TRBV9 and TRBJ2-2, with D perhaps TRBD2 (6 bases). V was pared by 4 bases and J by 6 bases, with 13 bases between. This CDR3 spans 14 amino acids. Germline V gene sequence: CDR1 SGDLS, CDR2 YYNGEE. As DNA, the CDR3 is TGTGCCAGCAGCCAAGGACTACCCTCCGGGGAGCTGTTTTTT. It codes for CASSQGLPSGELFF.

J is TRBJ1-2 and V is TRBV6-5; D gene ambiguous. CDR1 and CDR2 from the germline V gene are MNHEY and SVGAGI. Trimming removed 4 bases from V and 0 bases from J, with 6 bases in between. The length of the CDR3 is 13 residues. CDR3 bases: TGTGCCAGCAGTTCAAGTCCTAACTATGGCTACACCTTC. Translating gives CASSSSPNYGYTF.

This chain links TRBV28 with TRBJ2-3, with D perhaps TRBD1 or TRBD2 (6 bases each). V shed 3 bases and J shed 5 bases, with 15 bases lying between them. Germline-derived CDR1 and CDR2 are MDHEN and SYDVKM. CDR3 length: 15 amino acids. The CDR3, as DNA: TGTGCCAGCAGTTTTAGGGGGGCCGGTGGAGATACGCAGTATTTT. The encoded protein is CASSFRGAGGDTQYF.

The V call is TRBV7-2, the J call TRBJ1-2, with D perhaps matching TRBD1 (5 bases). Germline V gene sequence: CDR1 SGHTA, CDR2 FQGNSA. The CDR3 is 15 amino acids. Deletions cut 0 bases from V and 6 bases from J, with 14 bases between. The CDR3 DNA is TGTGCCAGCAGCTTAGCCCCTAGAGCACAGGATGGCTACACCTTC. Translating it yields CASSLAPRAQDGYTF.

V and J are TRBV4-2 and TRBJ2-4; 9 bases match TRBD2. Trimming at V came to 0 bases and at J to 6 bases, leaving 6 bases not matched to a gene. This CDR3 has 16 residues. Germline V gene data show CDR1 as LGHNA and CDR2 as YNFKEQ. CDR3 sequence reads: CASSQDRAGGGNIQYF. The CDR3 nucleotides are TGTGCCAGCAGCCAAGATAGAGCGGGGGGAGGAAACATTCAGTACTTC.

This chain uses TRBV9 with TRBJ2-5, with 8 bases identical to TRBD2. After removal of 2 bases from V and 5 bases from J, the junction contained 11 bases not matched to a gene. The CDR3 runs to 16 residues. Per the germline V gene, CDR1 is SGDLS and CDR2 is YYNGEE. CDR3 in amino acids: CASSVRGGVNRETQYF. CDR3 nucleotides: TGTGCCAGCAGCGTCCGGGGGGGAGTTAACCGGGAGACCCAGTACTTC.

This chain links TRBV7-8 with TRBJ2-3; D may be TRBD1 or TRBD2 (5 bases each). Trimming removed 3 bases at V and 1 base at J, with 8 bases between. This CDR3 has 14 residues. Germline V gene data show CDR1 as SGHVS and CDR2 as FQNEAQ. The CDR3 DNA reads TGTGCCAGCAGCTTTTGGGACCGCACAGATACGCAGTATTTT. It is translated as CASSFWDRTDTQYF.

The rearrangement uses TRBV6-5 and TRBJ2-3; D is undetermined. The ends were cut back, 4 bases at V and 0 bases at J, with 5 bases in the middle. Germline lookup yields CDR1 MNHEY and CDR2 SVGAGI. The CDR3 spans 13 residues. CDR3 in amino acids: CASSFGSTDTQYF. The DNA for the CDR3 is TGTGCCAGCAGTTTTGGGAGCACAGATACGCAGTATTTT.

This clone has just a few counts. This chain joins TRBV27 and TRBJ1-1; D is unresolved. The ends were cut back, 3 bases at V and 4 bases at J, with 12 bases in the middle. Germline CDR1 and CDR2: MNHEY and SMNVEV (reference sequence). This CDR3 has 14 amino acids. The CDR3 reads CASSFSGLATEAFF. CDR3 DNA sequence: TGTGCCAGCAGTTTTTCCGGGCTGGCCACTGAAGCTTTCTTT.

The chain couples TRBV7-2 to TRBJ2-1, with 10 bases fitting TRBD1. Looked up from germline, CDR1 is SGHTA and CDR2 is FQGNSA. V shed 5 bases and J 4 bases; nucleotides not matched to a gene: 8. CDR3 size: 16 residues. This CDR3 is CASSPWTGGLYNEQFF. CDR3 DNA sequence: TGTGCCAGCAGCCCCTGGACAGGGGGGCTTTACAATGAGCAGTTCTTC.

The rearrangement uses TRBV29-1 and TRBJ2-1; 14 bases are a match to TRBD2. CDR1 and CDR2 from the germline V gene are SQVTM and ANQGSEA. CDR3 length: 16 residues. Trimming at V came to 6 bases and at J to 2 bases, leaving 6 bases not matched to a gene. The CDR3 spells CSVRTSGGSPYNEQFF. The CDR3 DNA is TGCAGCGTCAGGACTAGCGGGGGGTCTCCCTACAATGAGCAGTTCTTC.